The rows below give T cell receptor beta chains drawn from one sample of a study of T cell repertoires in cytomegalovirus infection. TCRdb re-called the reads through MiXCR, storing one row per CDR3 protein. The repertoire holds hundreds of thousands of distinct CDR3 sequences, with roughly 6.5% as singletons. Sequenced input: PBMCs. These receptors were obtained from a human donor in good health (CMV status not recorded). Some clones in this sample may be carry-over from other donors' samples. Both conserved end residues are part of each CDR3. The D gene is left open where the match is weak. Only part of the rows carry a size: once, few, many, or a class if the clone is expanded.

CASSLAPAQGVELVFF | TGTGCCAGCAGCTTAGCACCGGCACAGGGGGTCGAATTGGTGTTTTTT | 16 | TRBD1 | TRBJ1-4 | many | TRBV7-2
CASSIPTFRLANSGANVLTF | TGTGCCAGTAGTATCCCCACCTTCCGACTGGCGAATTCTGGGGCCAACGTCCTGACTTTC | 20 | - | TRBJ2-6 | many | TRBV19
CASSRGQVNQPQHF | TGCGCCAGCAGCCGCGGACAGGTCAATCAGCCCCAGCATTTT | 14 | TRBD1 | TRBJ1-5 | - | TRBV23-1
CSAKGLRQGTYEQYF | TGCAGTGCTAAGGGGCTCCGGCAGGGGACCTACGAGCAGTACTTC | 15 | - | TRBJ2-7 | many | TRBV20-1
CASTLPGYQETQYF | TGTGCCAGCACCTTGCCGGGGTACCAAGAGACCCAGTACTTC | 14 | - | TRBJ2-5 | - | TRBV6-6
CASSYSSLKGGMNTEAFF | TGTGCCAGCAGTTACTCGTCTCTTAAGGGTGGAATGAACACTGAAGCTTTCTTT | 18 | - | TRBJ1-1 | many | TRBV6-5
CASSSGQNNEQFF | TGCGCCAGCAGTTCCGGGCAGAACAATGAGCAGTTCTTC | 13 | - | TRBJ2-1 | many | TRBV5-1
CASRSQGGDGYTF | TGTGCCAGCAGGAGCCAGGGAGGAGATGGCTACACCTTC | 13 | - | TRBJ1-2 | - | TRBV6-2/TRBV6-3
CSVEGRSGGEYNEQFF | TGCAGCGTTGAAGGAAGGTCAGGGGGCGAATACAATGAGCAGTTCTTC | 16 | TRBD1 | TRBJ2-1 | - | TRBV29-1
CASSNFGNSGNTIYF | TGTGCCAGCAGCAACTTCGGAAACTCTGGAAACACCATATATTTT | 15 | - | TRBJ1-3 | - | TRBV11-3
CATSEPTGGIDIQYF | TGTGCCACCAGTGAGCCTACAGGGGGGATTGACATTCAGTACTTC | 15 | TRBD1 | TRBJ2-4 | many | TRBV24-1
CASSLTPGPPSYEQYF | TGTGCCAGCAGCTTGACTCCGGGACCGCCATCCTACGAGCAGTACTTC | 16 | - | TRBJ2-7 | many | TRBV7-2
CASSLGGPAGRTYEQYF | TGTGCCAGCAGCTTAGGCGGACCGGCAGGAAGAACCTACGAGCAGTACTTC | 17 | - | TRBJ2-7 | many | TRBV11-3
CSSGGNEQFF | TGTAGTAGCGGGGGAAATGAGCAGTTCTTC | 10 | TRBD2 | TRBJ2-1 | many | TRBV12-3/TRBV12-4
CSATSRGLANEQFF | TGCAGCGCGACCAGCCGGGGACTGGCCAATGAGCAGTTCTTC | 14 | - | TRBJ2-1 | - | TRBV29-1
CASSWNPGTSGEQFF | TGTGCCAGCAGCTGGAACCCCGGGACTAGCGGTGAGCAGTTCTTC | 15 | TRBD2 | TRBJ2-1 | many | TRBV5-4
CASRWGGGQPQHF | TGTGCCAGCAGGTGGGGTGGAGGTCAGCCCCAGCATTTT | 13 | - | TRBJ1-5 | - | TRBV28
CASSYAMDRAVHGYTF | TGTGCCAGCAGCTATGCTATGGACAGGGCGGTTCATGGCTACACCTTC | 16 | TRBD1 | TRBJ1-2 | many | TRBV6-2/TRBV6-3
CASCEGDTGELFF | TGTGCCAGCTGTGAGGGCGACACCGGGGAGCTGTTTTTT | 13 | - | TRBJ2-2 | many | TRBV6-1
CSVNPGLPGGNQPQHF | TGCAGTGTCAATCCGGGCCTCCCAGGGGGCAATCAGCCCCAGCATTTT | 16 | - | TRBJ1-5 | many | TRBV20-1
CASSGGGKLFF | TGTGCCAGCAGTGGGGGAGGAAAACTGTTTTTT | 11 | - | TRBJ1-4 | many | TRBV25-1
CASLEPFSYEQYF | TGTGCCAGCCTTGAGCCTTTCTCCTACGAGCAGTACTTC | 13 | - | TRBJ2-7 | many | TRBV6-1
CASSTQGPYEQYF | TGTGCCAGCAGTACCCAGGGACCCTACGAGCAGTACTTC | 13 | - | TRBJ2-7 | many | TRBV12-3/TRBV12-4
CASTLSTPGTNEKLFF | TGTGCCAGCACCCTCTCGACTCCGGGCACTAATGAAAAACTGTTTTTT | 16 | - | TRBJ1-4 | many | TRBV28
CASSLRSGVTSGELFF | TGTGCCAGCAGCTTACGCTCCGGGGTTACTTCCGGGGAGCTGTTTTTT | 16 | - | TRBJ2-2 | many | TRBV7-8
CASSPPFGGRMSNEQFF | TGTGCCAGCTCACCCCCATTTGGGGGCCGCATGAGCAATGAGCAGTTCTTC | 17 | - | TRBJ2-1 | few | TRBV18
CASSPGRRYSNQPQHF | TGTGCCAGCAGTCCGGGACGGAGGTATAGCAATCAGCCCCAGCATTTT | 16 | - | TRBJ1-5 | few | TRBV6-2/TRBV6-3
CSARGLAGRSSYNEQFF | TGCAGTGCTAGAGGACTAGCGGGGCGCAGCTCCTACAATGAGCAGTTCTTC | 17 | TRBD2 | TRBJ2-1 | many | TRBV20-1
CASSQGGQGVVIYEQYF | TGTGCCAGCAGCCAAGGTGGGCAGGGGGTTGTGATCTACGAGCAGTACTTC | 17 | TRBD1 | TRBJ2-7 | many | TRBV14
CASSEEVWTEAFF | TGTGCCAGCAGTGAGGAGGTGTGGACTGAAGCTTTCTTT | 13 | - | TRBJ1-1 | many | TRBV6-4
CSGGLAGFTLTDTQYF | TGCAGCGGGGGCCTAGCGGGGTTCACCCTCACAGATACGCAGTATTTT | 16 | TRBD2 | TRBJ2-3 | many | TRBV29-1
CASSPAGTGFTEAFF | TGTGCCAGCAGCCCCGCCGGGACAGGGTTCACTGAAGCTTTCTTT | 15 | TRBD1 | TRBJ1-1 | many | TRBV4-2
CARDGLPQHF | TGTGCCAGAGACGGATTGCCCCAGCATTTT | 10 | - | TRBJ1-5 | many | TRBV6-2/TRBV6-3
CASSHGTGDLGELFF | TGCGCCAGCAGCCACGGGACAGGGGATCTCGGGGAGCTGTTTTTT | 15 | TRBD1 | TRBJ2-2 | many | TRBV5-1
CASNPTGGYGYTF | TGTGCCAGCAATCCTACAGGGGGCTATGGCTACACCTTC | 13 | TRBD1 | TRBJ1-2 | many | TRBV6-6
CSATRREGGNTIYF | TGCAGTGCTACCCGGCGCGAAGGCGGAAACACCATATATTTT | 14 | - | TRBJ1-3 | - | TRBV20-1
CASSPSAYYNEQFF | TGTGCCAGTAGTCCCTCGGCCTATTACAATGAGCAGTTCTTC | 14 | - | TRBJ2-1 | - | TRBV19
CAISEGFYNEQFF | TGTGCCATCAGTGAAGGGTTCTACAATGAGCAGTTCTTC | 13 | - | TRBJ2-1 | many | TRBV10-3
CASSINIGRGFYNEQFF | TGTGCCAGTAGTATAAACATCGGCAGGGGGTTCTACAATGAGCAGTTCTTC | 17 | TRBD1 | TRBJ2-1 | many | TRBV19
CASSPGFYGYTF | TGTGCCAGCAGCCCCGGGTTCTATGGCTACACCTTC | 12 | - | TRBJ1-2 | many | TRBV12-3/TRBV12-4
CASNQAGSSYEQYF | TGTGCCAGCAATCAAGCGGGGAGCTCCTACGAGCAGTACTTC | 14 | TRBD2 | TRBJ2-7 | many | TRBV6-2/TRBV6-3
CASRFGGGQGDTQYF | TGTGCCAGCAGATTCGGCGGGGGCCAGGGAGATACGCAGTATTTT | 15 | - | TRBJ2-3 | many | TRBV7-2
CASSFRLANNEQFF | TGTGCCAGCAGCTTCCGGCTCGCCAACAATGAGCAGTTCTTC | 14 | - | TRBJ2-1 | many | TRBV7-2
CSAPGLAGGQYF | TGCAGTGCTCCCGGACTAGCGGGGGGGCAGTACTTC | 12 | TRBD2 | TRBJ2-7 | many | TRBV20-1
CAISERGADQPQHF | TGTGCCATCAGTGAGCGGGGGGCTGATCAGCCCCAGCATTTT | 14 | - | TRBJ1-5 | many | TRBV10-3
CASSIVGQGGNEQFF | TGTGCCAGTAGTATCGTTGGGCAGGGGGGTAATGAGCAGTTCTTC | 15 | - | TRBJ2-1 | many | TRBV19
CASSPYRVLSPGTDTQYF | TGTGCCAGCAGCCCTTACAGGGTTCTGAGCCCAGGCACAGATACGCAGTATTTT | 18 | - | TRBJ2-3 | many | TRBV7-8
CASSVIGDTEAFF | TGTGCCAGCAGCGTAATAGGGGACACTGAAGCTTTCTTT | 13 | - | TRBJ1-1 | many | TRBV9